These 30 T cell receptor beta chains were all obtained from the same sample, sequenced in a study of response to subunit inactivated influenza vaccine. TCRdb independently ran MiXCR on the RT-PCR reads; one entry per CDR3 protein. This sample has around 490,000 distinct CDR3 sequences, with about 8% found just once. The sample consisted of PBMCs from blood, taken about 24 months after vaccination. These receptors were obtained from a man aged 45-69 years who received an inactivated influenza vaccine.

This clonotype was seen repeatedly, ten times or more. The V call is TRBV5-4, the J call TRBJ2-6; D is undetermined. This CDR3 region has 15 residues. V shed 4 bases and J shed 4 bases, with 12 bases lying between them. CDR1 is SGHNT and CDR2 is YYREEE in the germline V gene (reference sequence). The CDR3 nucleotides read TGTGCCAGCAGCCAGTCCTTAAGCGGGGCCAACGTCCTGACTTTC. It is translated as CASSQSLSGANVLTF.

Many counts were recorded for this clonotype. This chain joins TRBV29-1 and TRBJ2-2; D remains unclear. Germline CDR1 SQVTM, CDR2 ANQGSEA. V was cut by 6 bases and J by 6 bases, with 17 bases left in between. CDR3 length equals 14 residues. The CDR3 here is CSVAYQGIAGELFF. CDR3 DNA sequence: TGCAGCGTCGCCTATCAAGGAATCGCCGGGGAGCTGTTTTTT.

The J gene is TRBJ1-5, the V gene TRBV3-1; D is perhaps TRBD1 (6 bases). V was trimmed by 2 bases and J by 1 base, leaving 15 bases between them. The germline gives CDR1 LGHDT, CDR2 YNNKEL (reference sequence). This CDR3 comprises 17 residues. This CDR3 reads CASSQNPQGRSNQPQHF. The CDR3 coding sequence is TGTGCCAGCAGCCAAAACCCACAGGGCAGGAGCAATCAGCCCCAGCATTTT.

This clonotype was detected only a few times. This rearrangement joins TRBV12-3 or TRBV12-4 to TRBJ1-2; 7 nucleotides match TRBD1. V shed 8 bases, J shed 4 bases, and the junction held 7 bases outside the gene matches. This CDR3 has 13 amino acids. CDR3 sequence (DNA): TGTGCCAGCTGTCGAGAGGGGGCCTATGGCTACACCTTC. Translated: CASCREGAYGYTF.

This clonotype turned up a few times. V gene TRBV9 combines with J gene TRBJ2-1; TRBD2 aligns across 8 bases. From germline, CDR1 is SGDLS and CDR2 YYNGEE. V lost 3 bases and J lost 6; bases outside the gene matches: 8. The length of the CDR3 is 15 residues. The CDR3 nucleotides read TGTGCCAGCAGCGGACTGGAGCTAGCGGGCAATGAGCAGTTCTTC. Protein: CASSGLELAGNEQFF. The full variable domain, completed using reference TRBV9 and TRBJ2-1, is DSGVTQTPKHLITATGQRVTLRCSPRSGDLSVYWYQQSLDQGLQFLIQYYNGEERAKGNILERFSAQQFPDLHSELNLSSLELGDSALYFCASSGLELAGNEQFFGPGTRLTVL.

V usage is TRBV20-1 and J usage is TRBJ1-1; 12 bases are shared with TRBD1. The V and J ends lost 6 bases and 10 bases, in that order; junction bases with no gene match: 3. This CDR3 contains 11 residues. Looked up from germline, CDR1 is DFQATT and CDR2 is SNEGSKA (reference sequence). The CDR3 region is CSAGDRGRAFF. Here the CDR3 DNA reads TGCAGTGCGGGGGACAGGGGGCGAGCTTTCTTT.

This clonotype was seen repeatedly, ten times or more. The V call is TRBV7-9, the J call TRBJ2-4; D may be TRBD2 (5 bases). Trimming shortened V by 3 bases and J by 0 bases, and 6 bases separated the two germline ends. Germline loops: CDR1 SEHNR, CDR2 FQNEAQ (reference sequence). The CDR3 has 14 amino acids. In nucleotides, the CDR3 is TGTGCCAGCAGCTTGGCGGGAGCCAAAAACATTCAGTACTTC. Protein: CASSLAGAKNIQYF.

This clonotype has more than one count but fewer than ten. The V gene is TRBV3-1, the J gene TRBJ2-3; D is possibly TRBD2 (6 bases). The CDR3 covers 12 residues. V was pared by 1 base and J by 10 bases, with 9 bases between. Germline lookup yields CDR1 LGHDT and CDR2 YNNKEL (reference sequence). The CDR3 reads CASSQAQRAQYF. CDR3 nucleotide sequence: TGTGCCAGCAGCCAAGCACAGCGGGCGCAGTATTTT.

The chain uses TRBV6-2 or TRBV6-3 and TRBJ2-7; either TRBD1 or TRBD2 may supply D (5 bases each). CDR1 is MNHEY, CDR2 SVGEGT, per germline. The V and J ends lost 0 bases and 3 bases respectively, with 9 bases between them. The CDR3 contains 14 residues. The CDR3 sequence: CASSYSGPLYEQYF. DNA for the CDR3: TGTGCCAGCAGTTACTCGGGACCCCTCTACGAGCAGTACTTC.

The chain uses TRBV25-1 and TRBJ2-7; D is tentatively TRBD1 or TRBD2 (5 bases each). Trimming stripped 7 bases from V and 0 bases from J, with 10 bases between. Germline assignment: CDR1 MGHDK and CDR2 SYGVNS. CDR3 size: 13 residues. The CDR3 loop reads CASTRGVSYEQYF. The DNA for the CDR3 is TGTGCCAGCACCAGAGGGGTCTCCTACGAGCAGTACTTC.

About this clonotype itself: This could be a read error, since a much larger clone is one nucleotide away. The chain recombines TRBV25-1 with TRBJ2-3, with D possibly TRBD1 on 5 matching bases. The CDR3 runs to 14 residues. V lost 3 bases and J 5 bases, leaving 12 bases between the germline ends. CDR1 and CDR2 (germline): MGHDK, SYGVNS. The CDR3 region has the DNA TGTGCCAGCAGTGATGGGGCCATCATAGATACGCAGTATTTT. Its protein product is CASSDGAIIDTQYF.

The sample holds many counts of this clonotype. The CDR3 loop is CASSLGGRRNSPLHF. The DNA for the CDR3 is TGCGCCAGCAGCTTGGGGGGCAGGCGGAATTCACCCCTCCACTTT. The V gene is TRBV5-1, the J gene TRBJ1-6; tentative D call: TRBD1 (5 bases). The CDR3 is 15 amino acids. CDR1 SGHRS and CDR2 YFSETQ come from the germline V gene. V lost 0 bases and J 7 bases, leaving 11 bases between the germline ends.

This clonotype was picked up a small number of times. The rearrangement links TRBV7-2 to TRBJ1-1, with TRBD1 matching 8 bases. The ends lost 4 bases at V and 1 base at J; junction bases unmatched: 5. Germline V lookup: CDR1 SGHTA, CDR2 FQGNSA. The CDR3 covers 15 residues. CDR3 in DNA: TGTGCCAGCAGCTCACAGGGGGTTGGGAACACTGAAGCTTTCTTT. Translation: CASSSQGVGNTEAFF.

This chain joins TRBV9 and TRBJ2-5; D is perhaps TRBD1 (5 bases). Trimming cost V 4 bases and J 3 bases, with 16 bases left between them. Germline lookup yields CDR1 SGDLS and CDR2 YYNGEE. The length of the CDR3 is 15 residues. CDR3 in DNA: TGTGCCAGCAGCCAGGACCACCAGGGAAAAGAGACCCAGTACTTC. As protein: CASSQDHQGKETQYF.

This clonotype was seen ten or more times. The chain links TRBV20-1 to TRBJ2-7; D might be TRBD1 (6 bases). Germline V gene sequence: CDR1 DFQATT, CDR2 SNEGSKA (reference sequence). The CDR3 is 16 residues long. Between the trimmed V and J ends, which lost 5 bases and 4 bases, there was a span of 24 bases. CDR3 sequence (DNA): TGCAGTGCTTCTGGACAGCCAAACGGTGCTCCGTACGAGCAGTACTTC. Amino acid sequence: CSASGQPNGAPYEQYF.

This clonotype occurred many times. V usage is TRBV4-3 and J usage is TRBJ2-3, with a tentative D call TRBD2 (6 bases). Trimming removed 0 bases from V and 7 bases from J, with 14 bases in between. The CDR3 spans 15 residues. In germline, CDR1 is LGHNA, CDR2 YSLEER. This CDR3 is CASSQDDGSKNTQYF. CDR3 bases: TGCGCCAGCAGCCAAGACGACGGGAGTAAGAATACGCAGTATTTT.

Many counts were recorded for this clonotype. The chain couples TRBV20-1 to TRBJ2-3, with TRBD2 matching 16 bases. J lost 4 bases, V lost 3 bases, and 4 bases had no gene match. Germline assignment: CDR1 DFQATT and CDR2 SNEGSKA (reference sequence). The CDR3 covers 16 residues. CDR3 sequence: CSASGTSGRAPDTQYF. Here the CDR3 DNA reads TGCAGTGCTAGTGGGACTAGCGGGAGGGCCCCAGATACGCAGTATTTT.

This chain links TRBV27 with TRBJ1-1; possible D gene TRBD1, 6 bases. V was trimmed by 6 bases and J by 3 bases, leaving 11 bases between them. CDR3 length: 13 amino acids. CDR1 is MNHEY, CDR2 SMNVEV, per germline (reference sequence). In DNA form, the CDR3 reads TGTGCCAGCAGAACAGGGTGGGACACTGAAGCTTTCTTT. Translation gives CASRTGWDTEAFF.

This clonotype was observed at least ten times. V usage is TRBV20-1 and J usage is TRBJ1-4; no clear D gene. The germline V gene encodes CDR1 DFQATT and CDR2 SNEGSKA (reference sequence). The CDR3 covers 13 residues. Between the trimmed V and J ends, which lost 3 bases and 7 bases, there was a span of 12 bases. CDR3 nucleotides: TGCAGTGCTAGCGGCGGATCGGGTGAAAAACTGTTTTTT. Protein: CSASGGSGEKLFF.

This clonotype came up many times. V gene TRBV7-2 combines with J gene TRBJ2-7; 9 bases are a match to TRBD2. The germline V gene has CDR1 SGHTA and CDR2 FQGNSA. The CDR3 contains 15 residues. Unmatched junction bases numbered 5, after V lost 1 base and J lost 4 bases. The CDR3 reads CASSLVSSGRYEQYF. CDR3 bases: TGTGCCAGCAGCTTAGTTTCCAGCGGGAGGTACGAGCAGTACTTC.

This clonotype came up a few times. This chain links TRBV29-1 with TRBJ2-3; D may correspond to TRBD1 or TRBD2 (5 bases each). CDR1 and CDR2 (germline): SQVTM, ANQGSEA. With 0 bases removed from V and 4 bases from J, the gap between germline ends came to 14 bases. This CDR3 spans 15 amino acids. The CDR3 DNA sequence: TGCAGCGTTGAAGATCTTGGGGGAGTCGCAGATACGCAGTATTTT. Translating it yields CSVEDLGGVADTQYF.

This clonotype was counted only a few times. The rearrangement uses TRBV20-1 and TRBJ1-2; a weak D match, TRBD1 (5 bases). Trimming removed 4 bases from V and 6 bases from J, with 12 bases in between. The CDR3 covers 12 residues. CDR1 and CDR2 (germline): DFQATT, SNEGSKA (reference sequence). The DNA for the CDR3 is TGCAGTGCTAACCGGGGGGGAGATGGCTACACCTTC. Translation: CSANRGGDGYTF.

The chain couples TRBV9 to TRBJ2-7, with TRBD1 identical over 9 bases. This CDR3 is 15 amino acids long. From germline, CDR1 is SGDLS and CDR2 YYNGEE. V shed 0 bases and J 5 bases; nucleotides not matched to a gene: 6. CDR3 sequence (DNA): TGTGCCAGCAGCGTAGCCACAGGGGGCATCAACGAGCAGTACTTC. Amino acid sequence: CASSVATGGINEQYF.

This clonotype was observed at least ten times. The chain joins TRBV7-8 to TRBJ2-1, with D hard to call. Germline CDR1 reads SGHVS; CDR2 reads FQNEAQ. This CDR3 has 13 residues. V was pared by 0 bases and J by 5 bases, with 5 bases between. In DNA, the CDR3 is TGTGCCAGCAGCTTAGCCAGGCACAATGAGCAGTTCTTC. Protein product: CASSLARHNEQFF.

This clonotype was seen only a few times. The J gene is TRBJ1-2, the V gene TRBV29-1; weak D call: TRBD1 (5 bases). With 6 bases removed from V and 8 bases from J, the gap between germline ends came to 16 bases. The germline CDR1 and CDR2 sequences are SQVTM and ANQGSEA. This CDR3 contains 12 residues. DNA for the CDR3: TGCAGCGTAGGACTTCAGGGTAGCGGCTACACCTTC. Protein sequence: CSVGLQGSGYTF.

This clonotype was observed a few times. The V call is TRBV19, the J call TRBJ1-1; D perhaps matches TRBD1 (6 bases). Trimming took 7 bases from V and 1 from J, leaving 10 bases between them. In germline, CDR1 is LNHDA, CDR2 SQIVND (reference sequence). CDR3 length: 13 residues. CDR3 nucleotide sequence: TGTGCCAGTACCCGGACAGCGAACACTGAAGCTTTCTTT. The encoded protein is CASTRTANTEAFF.

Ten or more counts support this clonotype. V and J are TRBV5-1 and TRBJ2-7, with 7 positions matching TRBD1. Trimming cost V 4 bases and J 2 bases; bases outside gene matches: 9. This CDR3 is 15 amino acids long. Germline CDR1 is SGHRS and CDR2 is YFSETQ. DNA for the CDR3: TGCGCCAGCAGCGACGAGGGACAGTTCACCTACGAGCAGTACTTC. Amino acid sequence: CASSDEGQFTYEQYF.

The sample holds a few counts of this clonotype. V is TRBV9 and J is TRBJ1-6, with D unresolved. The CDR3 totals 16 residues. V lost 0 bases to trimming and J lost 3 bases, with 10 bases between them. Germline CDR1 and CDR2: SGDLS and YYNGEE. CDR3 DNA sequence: TGTGCCAGCAGCGTAGCGTCGGGGAACTATAATTCACCCCTCCACTTT. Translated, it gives CASSVASGNYNSPLHF.

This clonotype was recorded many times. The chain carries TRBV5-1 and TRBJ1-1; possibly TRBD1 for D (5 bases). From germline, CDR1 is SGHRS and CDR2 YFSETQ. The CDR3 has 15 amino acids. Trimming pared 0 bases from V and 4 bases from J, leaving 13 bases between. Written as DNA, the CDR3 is TGCGCCAGCAGCTTGGATGGGGCGAGGAGCACTGAAGCTTTCTTT. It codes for CASSLDGARSTEAFF.

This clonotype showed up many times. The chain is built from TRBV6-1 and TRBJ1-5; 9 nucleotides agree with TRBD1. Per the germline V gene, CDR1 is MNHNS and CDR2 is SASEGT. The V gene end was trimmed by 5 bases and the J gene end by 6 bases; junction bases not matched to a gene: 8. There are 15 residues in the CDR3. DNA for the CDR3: TGTGCCAGCAGTCCGGGACAGGGATTCGGTCAGCCCCAGCATTTT. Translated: CASSPGQGFGQPQHF.